Below are 31 T cell receptor beta chains sequenced from a single sample in a study of blood T cell repertoires in COVID-19. Assay used: immunoSEQ multiplex PCR; TCRdb lists only in-frame clones, some missing. This sample has approximately 320,000 clones, with 65% to 90% found just once. Sample: peripheral blood. The source is a human donor in a cohort sampled during active COVID-19.

This clone was recorded once. The chain recombines TRBV6-4 with TRBJ2-1, with 7 bases identical to TRBD2. V lost 6 bases, J lost 6 bases, and 5 bases stayed unmatched. The CDR3 has 13 residues. Germline CDR1 is MRHNA and CDR2 is SNTAGT. The CDR3, as DNA: TGTGCCAGCAGACTCGGGGAGGGCAATGAGCAGTTCTTC. It codes for CASRLGEGNEQFF.

This chain connects TRBV5-1 to TRBJ2-3; TRBD1 agrees at 9 bases. CDR3 size: 17 residues. Trimming cost V 4 bases and J 6 bases; bases outside gene matches: 15. Germline assignment: CDR1 SGHRS and CDR2 YFSETQ. CDR3 bases: TGCGCCAGCAGCCCTGAAACCGGGACAGGGTTTTTCGATACGCAGTATTTT. Translation: CASSPETGTGFFDTQYF.

This clone has more than one count but fewer than ten. V is TRBV30 and J is TRBJ1-5; TRBD1 matches at 7 bases. Germline V gives CDR1 GTSNPN, CDR2 SVGIG (reference sequence). V lost 2 bases, J lost 6 bases, and 4 bases stayed unmatched. The CDR3 totals 13 residues. CDR3 DNA: TGTGCCTGGAGTACAGGGGTCGGTCAGCCCCAGCATTTT. Protein sequence: CAWSTGVGQPQHF.

The V and J genes are TRBV30 and TRBJ2-1; 8 positions match TRBD1. Germline assignment: CDR1 GTSNPN and CDR2 SVGIG (reference sequence). The CDR3 has 17 amino acids. J was trimmed by 2 bases and V by 5 bases; bases with no gene match: 14. CDR3 in DNA: TGTGCCTGGGTAGAGTGGGAGACAGGGGCCCCCTACAATGAGCAGTTCTTC. This codes for CAWVEWETGAPYNEQFF.

This clone was recorded a few times. This chain links TRBV7-9 with TRBJ2-7; 12 nucleotides line up with TRBD2. Germline CDR1 SEHNR, CDR2 FQNEAQ (reference sequence). The CDR3 runs to 16 residues. V gave up 5 bases and J gave up 1 base; unmatched junction bases: 6. The CDR3 sequence: CASSGPGTSGSYEQYF. CDR3 coding DNA: TGTGCCAGCAGCGGGCCCGGGACTAGCGGGTCCTACGAGCAGTACTTC.

This clone was counted a few times. The same CDR3 can be traced to other DNA sequences in this sample. This sequence joins TRBV6-5 and TRBJ2-1; D may be TRBD2 (5 bases). CDR1 and CDR2 from the germline V gene are MNHEY and SVGAGI. The CDR3 is 15 residues long. V was clipped by 6 bases and J by 0 bases, with 12 bases between them. The CDR3 DNA sequence: TGTGCCAGCAGACCAGGACTGAGCTCCTACAATGAGCAGTTCTTC. This sequence encodes CASRPGLSSYNEQFF.

The V and J genes are TRBV3-1 (or the pseudogene TRBV3-2) and TRBJ1-6; unclear D gene. The V and J ends lost 5 bases and 9 bases respectively, with 17 bases between them. From germline, CDR1 is LGHDT and CDR2 YNNKEL (reference sequence). The CDR3 is made up of 15 amino acids. CDR3 in amino acids: CASSEQSGVASPLHF. CDR3 DNA: TGTGCCAGCAGCGAGCAGTCCGGAGTCGCTTCACCCCTCCACTTT.

The chain joins TRBV24-1 to TRBJ2-7; 8 bases fit TRBD1. Trimming cost V 3 bases and J 2 bases; bases outside gene matches: 8. Germline V gives CDR1 KGHDR, CDR2 SFDVKD. The CDR3 runs 16 residues. The CDR3 bases are TGTGCCACCAGTGATCCCCGGACAGGGCCTACCTACGAGCAGTACTTC. It translates to CATSDPRTGPTYEQYF.

This clone was counted only a few times. The chain recombines TRBV6-1 with TRBJ1-2; D is uncertain. The CDR3 spans 16 residues. V was cut by 2 bases and J by 6 bases, with 19 bases left in between. In germline, CDR1 is MNHNS, CDR2 SASEGT. CDR3 sequence (DNA): TGTGCCAGCAGTGAAATTTCCCCCCGTGGGCTGAATGGCTACACCTTC. Translating gives CASSEISPRGLNGYTF.

The chain employs TRBV3-1 (or the pseudogene TRBV3-2) and TRBJ2-4; D gene unclear. The CDR3 is made up of 15 amino acids. Trimming shortened V by 0 bases and J by 1 base, and 7 bases separated the two germline ends. Germline CDR1 reads LGHDT; CDR2 reads YNNKEL (reference sequence). CDR3 residues: CASSQDDGAKNIQYF. Written as DNA, the CDR3 is TGTGCCAGCAGCCAAGATGACGGGGCCAAAAACATTCAGTACTTC.

V gene TRBV12-3 or TRBV12-4 combines with J gene TRBJ1-2; unclear D gene. This CDR3 has 13 residues. Trimming stripped 8 bases from V and 0 bases from J, with 10 bases between. CDR3 sequence: CASLQAANYGYTF. CDR3 coding DNA: TGTGCCAGCCTCCAGGCCGCTAACTATGGCTACACCTTC.

This chain connects TRBV24-1 to TRBJ1-2; D unresolved. Germline V gene lookup returns CDR1 KGHDR and CDR2 SFDVKD. Deletions cut 7 bases from V and 7 bases from J, with 9 bases between. The CDR3 spans 11 residues. In DNA, the CDR3 is TGTGCCACCAGGTCTACCGGTGGCTACACCTTC. This gives the protein CATRSTGGYTF.

V usage is TRBV7-3 and J usage is TRBJ1-5, with D perhaps TRBD1 (6 bases). V was pared by 5 bases and J by 5 bases, with 10 bases between. Germline lookup yields CDR1 SGHTA and CDR2 FQGTGA. The CDR3 totals 13 residues. This CDR3 is CASSTDRHQPQHF. CDR3 sequence (DNA): TGTGCCAGCAGCACAGACAGGCATCAGCCCCAGCATTTT.

This clone was recorded once. The chain is built from TRBV7-9 and TRBJ1-2, with D possibly being TRBD1 (6 bases). Per germline, CDR1 SEHNR and CDR2 FQNEAQ (reference sequence). There are 14 residues in the CDR3. With 1 base removed from V and 5 bases from J, the gap between germline ends came to 11 bases. The CDR3 here is CASSLEGEGYGYTF. DNA of the CDR3: TGTGCCAGCAGCTTAGAGGGGGAGGGATATGGCTACACCTTC.

The gene calls are TRBV19 and TRBJ2-1; weak D call: TRBD2 (5 bases). Germline loops: CDR1 LNHDA, CDR2 SQIVND (reference sequence). The V gene lost 4 bases and the J gene lost 6 bases, with 10 bases spanning the gap. This CDR3 contains 13 residues. The CDR3 sequence is CASSNSAVNEQFF. The CDR3 nucleotides read TGTGCCAGTAGTAATAGCGCTGTCAATGAGCAGTTCTTC.

The rearrangement uses TRBV5-4 and TRBJ2-7; 10 bases line up with TRBD2. The trim removed 0 bases at V and 0 bases at J, leaving 9 bases unmatched. Germline values: CDR1 SGHNT, CDR2 YYREEE (reference sequence). This CDR3 spans 18 amino acids. CDR3 sequence: CASSLGLAGAYSSYEQYF. The CDR3 DNA reads as TGTGCCAGCAGCTTGGGCCTAGCGGGGGCCTACTCCTCCTACGAGCAGTACTTC.

This chain links TRBV29-1 with TRBJ2-5; TRBD1 agrees at 7 bases. Trimming took 7 bases from V and 1 from J; bases not matched to a gene: 6. Looked up from germline, CDR1 is SQVTM and CDR2 is ANQGSEA. CDR3 size: 13 residues. CDR3: CSGYRQGQETQYF. The CDR3, as DNA: TGCAGCGGCTACCGACAGGGCCAAGAGACCCAGTACTTC. The full variable domain, with the rest looked up from reference TRBV29-1 and TRBJ2-5, is SAVISQKPSRDICQRGTSLTIQCQVDSQVTMMFWYRQQPGQSLTLIATANQGSEATYESGFVIDKFPISRPNLTFSTLTVSNMSPEDSSIYLCSGYRQGQETQYFGPGTRLLVL.

The rearrangement links TRBV11-1 to TRBJ2-1, with TRBD1 as a possible D gene (5 bases). V was cut by 3 bases and J by 12 bases, with 15 bases left in between. Looked up from germline, CDR1 is SGHAT and CDR2 is FQDESV (reference sequence). The length of the CDR3 is 13 residues. CDR3 nucleotide sequence: TGTGCCAGCAGCTTCGGACCGCTTAGGGGGCAGTTCTTC. It encodes CASSFGPLRGQFF.

V usage is TRBV5-1 and J usage is TRBJ2-2, with D maybe TRBD2 (6 bases). Trimming removed 7 bases from V and 3 bases from J, with 19 bases in between. The CDR3 consists of 16 residues. Germline V gene lookup returns CDR1 SGHRS and CDR2 YFSETQ. The DNA for the CDR3 is TGCGCCAGCCTCCGTGCGGGAACGCGAGACACCGGGGAGCTGTTTTTT. It translates to CASLRAGTRDTGELFF.

This clone was seen only a few times. The CDR3 DNA sequence: TGTGCCAGCAGCCCAGGACAGGGGTACCGCTACACCTTC. Translation gives CASSPGQGYRYTF. The V gene is TRBV5-6, the J gene TRBJ1-2, with 9 nucleotides matching TRBD1. After removal of 4 bases from V and 9 bases from J, the junction contained 7 bases not matched to a gene. Germline-derived CDR1 and CDR2 are SGHDT and YYEEEE. The CDR3 is 13 residues long.

The sample holds one count of this clone. The rearrangement uses TRBV6-1 and TRBJ1-1; D is uncertain. The CDR3 sequence is 15 residues long. Trimming removed 1 base from V and 2 bases from J, with 11 bases in between. In germline, CDR1 is MNHNS, CDR2 SASEGT. CDR3 region: CASSEEAVLNTEAFF. CDR3 nucleotide sequence: TGTGCCAGCAGTGAAGAGGCGGTTCTTAACACTGAAGCTTTCTTT.

This clone was observed once. CDR3 sequence (DNA): TGTGCCAGCAGCTCCCGTTTCAGGGGGGATGGCTACACCTTC. It yields the protein CASSSRFRGDGYTF. The V gene is TRBV11-2, the J gene TRBJ1-2, with 7 bases fitting TRBD1. CDR1 and CDR2 from the germline V gene are SGHAT and FQNNGV. This CDR3 region has 14 residues. V trimming: 4 bases; J trimming: 6 bases; junction bases outside the gene matches: 8.

CDR3 sequence reads: CASIRQGISNTEAFF. CDR3 bases: TGTGCCAGCATTAGACAGGGGATCTCGAACACTGAAGCTTTCTTT. The chain is built from TRBV2 and TRBJ1-1; 8 bases are shared with TRBD1. Germline CDR1 SNHLY, CDR2 FYNNEI. CDR3 length: 15 residues. V gave up 7 bases and J gave up 1 base; unmatched junction bases: 8.

The V gene is TRBV5-1, the J gene TRBJ1-3, with 12 positions matching TRBD1. CDR1 is SGHRS and CDR2 is YFSETQ in the germline V gene. The CDR3 loop spans 19 amino acids. The V segment lost 4 bases and the J segment 1 base; nucleotides outside the gene matches: 12. CDR3 nucleotides: TGCGCCAGCAGCACTGGTCCCGGGACAGGGGGCGTATCTGGAAACACCATATATTTT. Its protein product is CASSTGPGTGGVSGNTIYF.

The chain employs TRBV7-3 and TRBJ2-1; 8 bases line up with TRBD1. Germline CDR1 SGHTA, CDR2 FQGTGA. Trimming at V came to 4 bases and at J to 5 bases, leaving 4 bases not matched to a gene. The CDR3 consists of 14 residues. CDR3 in DNA: TGTGCCAGCAGCTCCGGGACAGGACACAATGAGCAGTTCTTC. It specifies CASSSGTGHNEQFF.

V gene TRBV11-2 combines with J gene TRBJ2-3, with D possibly matching TRBD2 (6 bases). The CDR3 has 15 amino acids. Germline-derived CDR1 and CDR2 are SGHAT and FQNNGV. Trimming removed 5 bases from V and 3 bases from J, with 15 bases in between. CDR3 nucleotide sequence: TGTGCCAGCAGCCAACGACTAGGTTGGACAGATACGCAGTATTTT. Protein: CASSQRLGWTDTQYF.

This clone was seen a single time. This chain connects TRBV3-1 (or the pseudogene TRBV3-2) to TRBJ2-4; 13 bases match TRBD2. Germline-derived CDR1 and CDR2 are LGHDT and YNNKEL (reference sequence). The junction had 7 bases not matched to a gene; V was cut back by 1 base and J by 4 bases. CDR3 size: 18 residues. CDR3 sequence: CASSQVPGLAGEKNIQYF. CDR3 coding DNA: TGTGCCAGCAGCCAAGTTCCCGGACTAGCGGGGGAGAAAAACATTCAGTACTTC.

The chain is built from TRBV7-3 and TRBJ2-1, with TRBD2 identical over 7 bases. V was pared by 5 bases and J by 3 bases, with 13 bases of the junction left unmatched. This CDR3 is 17 amino acids long. Germline assignment: CDR1 SGHTA and CDR2 FQGTGA. The CDR3 DNA reads as TGTGCCAGCAGCCCAGGGATATCTAGCGGACTCTACAATGAGCAGTTCTTC. It yields the protein CASSPGISSGLYNEQFF.

This chain joins TRBV19 and TRBJ2-7; weak D call: TRBD1 (6 bases). The V gene's germline CDR1 is LNHDA and CDR2 SQIVND (reference sequence). The CDR3 is 14 amino acids. The V and J ends lost 3 bases and 2 bases respectively, with 11 bases between them. The CDR3 nucleotides are TGTGCCAGTAGTATCACAGGGTTGCCCTACGAGCAGTACTTC. The encoded protein is CASSITGLPYEQYF.

V and J are TRBV5-6 and TRBJ1-5, with unresolved D. V lost 1 base and J lost 5, with 10 bases in between. The CDR3 covers 14 residues. From germline, CDR1 is SGHDT and CDR2 YYEEEE. DNA of the CDR3: TGTGCCAGCAGCTTGCAGGCAGGTCATCAGCCCCAGCATTTT. It encodes CASSLQAGHQPQHF.

This sequence joins TRBV3-1 (or the pseudogene TRBV3-2) and TRBJ1-6, with D perhaps matching TRBD1 (6 bases). CDR1 is LGHDT and CDR2 is YNNKEL in the germline V gene (reference sequence). The V end lost 7 bases, the J end lost 6 bases, and 7 bases lay between the germline ends. The CDR3 totals 12 residues. The CDR3 coding sequence is TGTGCCAGCAACAGGGTTAATTCACCCCTCCACTTT. Protein sequence: CASNRVNSPLHF.